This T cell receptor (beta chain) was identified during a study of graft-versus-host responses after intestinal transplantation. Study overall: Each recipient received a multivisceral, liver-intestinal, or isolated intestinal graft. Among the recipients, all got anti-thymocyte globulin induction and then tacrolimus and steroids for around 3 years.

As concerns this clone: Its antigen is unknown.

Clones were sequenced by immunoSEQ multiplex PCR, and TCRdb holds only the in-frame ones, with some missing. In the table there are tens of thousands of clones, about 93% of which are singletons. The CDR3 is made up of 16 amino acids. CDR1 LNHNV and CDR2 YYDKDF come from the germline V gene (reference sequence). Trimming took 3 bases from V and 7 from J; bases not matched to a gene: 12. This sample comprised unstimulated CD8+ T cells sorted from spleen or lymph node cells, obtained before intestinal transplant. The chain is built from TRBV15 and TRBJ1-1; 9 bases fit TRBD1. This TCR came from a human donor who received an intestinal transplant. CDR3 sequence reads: CATSSRRTGDEVEAFF. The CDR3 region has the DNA TGTGCCACCAGCAGCAGAAGGACAGGGGACGAAGTTGAAGCTTTCTTT.